This T cell receptor (beta chain) was recovered during a study of blood T cells in healthy people across ages. In the study overall: Template switching captured about one barcoded beta molecule per two T cells.

Roughly 9.2 milliliters was the volume of peripheral blood drawn from each donor. In regard to this clonotype: The antigen remains unidentified.

V was pared by 8 bases and J by 6 bases, with 11 bases of the junction left unmatched. The CDR3 length is 15 residues. Germline V gene sequence: CDR1 MDHEN, CDR2 SYDVKM. Combining a sample-barcoded 5' primer with a J-beta primer mix, a second PCR ran for about 7 to 12 cycles. TCRdb used MiXCR to reprocess the 5' RACE reads, holding one entry per CDR3 protein. This table holds almost 1 million distinct CDR3 sequences, roughly 50% found once. Study results and limitations: Older age coincided with a roughly linear decline in TCR beta diversity per million T cells. The lack of PBMC sorting stopped any conclusive naive versus antigen-experienced comparison.

The sequence came from a woman aged 55-75 years in good health. V and J are TRBV28 and TRBJ2-7; TRBD1 matches 12 bases. The sequenced sample consisted of blood. DNA of the CDR3: TGTGCCAGCTTCGAACCGGGACAGGGGGCTGTCGAGCAGTACTTC. Residues: CASFEPGQGAVEQYF.